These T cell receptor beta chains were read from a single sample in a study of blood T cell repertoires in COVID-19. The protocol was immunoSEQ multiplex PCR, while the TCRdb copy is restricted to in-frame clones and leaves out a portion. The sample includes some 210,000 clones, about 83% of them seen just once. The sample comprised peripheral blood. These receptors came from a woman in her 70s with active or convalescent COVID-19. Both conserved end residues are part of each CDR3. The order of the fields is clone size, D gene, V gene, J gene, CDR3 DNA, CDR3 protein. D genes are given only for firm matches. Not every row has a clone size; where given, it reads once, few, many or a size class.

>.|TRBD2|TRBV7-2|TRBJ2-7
TGTGCCAGCAGCTTACGCGGGAGTATACACGAGCAGTACTTC
CASSLRGSIHEQYF
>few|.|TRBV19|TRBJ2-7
TGTGCCAGTAGTAAATCTAACGGGGGCGAGCAGTACTTC
CASSKSNGGEQYF
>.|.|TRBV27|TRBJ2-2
TGTGCCAGCAATGCCAGGGGCACCGGGGAGCTGTTTTTT
CASNARGTGELFF
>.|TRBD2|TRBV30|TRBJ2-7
TGTGCCTGGAATCAGGGACTAGCTTACCGCTACGAGCAGTACTTC
CAWNQGLAYRYEQYF
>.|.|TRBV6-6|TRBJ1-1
TGTGCCAGCAGGCAGGGCTTGAACACTGAAGCTTTCTTT
CASRQGLNTEAFF
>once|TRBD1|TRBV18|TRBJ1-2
TGTGCCAGCTCACGGGGGATAATGAGACAGGGAGTGGACTATGGCTACACCTTC
CASSRGIMRQGVDYGYTF
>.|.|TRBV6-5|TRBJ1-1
TGTGCCAGCAGGGATGGGGAGGGAAGGGAAGCTTTCTTT
CASRDGEGREAFF
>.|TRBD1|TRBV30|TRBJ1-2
TGTGCCTCCGGACAGGGTGGCTATGGCTACACCTTC
CASGQGGYGYTF
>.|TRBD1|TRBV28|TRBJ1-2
TGTGCCAGCAGGACAGGGCCAAACTATGGCTACACCTTC
CASRTGPNYGYTF
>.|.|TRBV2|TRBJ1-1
TGTGCCAGCAGCACAGGGAACACTGAAGCTTTCTTT
CASSTGNTEAFF
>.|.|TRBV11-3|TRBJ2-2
TGTGCCAGCGGACACATTACCGGGGAGCTGTTTTTT
CASGHITGELFF
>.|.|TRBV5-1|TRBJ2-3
TGCGCCAGCAGCTTGGAACCGCGTGCTAGCACAGATACGCAGTATTTT
CASSLEPRASTDTQYF
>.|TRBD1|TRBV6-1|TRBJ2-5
TGTGCCAGCAGCGAAGGACAGGGAGCTGAGACCCAGTACTTC
CASSEGQGAETQYF
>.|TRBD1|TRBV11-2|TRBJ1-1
TGTGCCAGCAGCCAGGGGGTCGCTGAAGCTTTCTTT
CASSQGVAEAFF
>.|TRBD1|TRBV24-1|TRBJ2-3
TGTGCCACCAGTGACCGGACAGGGGAGGGCACAGATACGCAGTATTTT
CATSDRTGEGTDTQYF
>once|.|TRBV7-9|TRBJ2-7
TGTGCCAGCAGCTCACAGGGCATGTCAACCTACGAGCAGTACTTC
CASSSQGMSTYEQYF
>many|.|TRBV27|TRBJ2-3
TGTGCCAGCAGTTTATATTCGGGAGTGGCAGATACGCAGTATTTT
CASSLYSGVADTQYF
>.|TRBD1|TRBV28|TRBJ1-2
TGTGCCAGCAGTTCCCCCGGGACAGGGAATGGTGGCTACACCTTC
CASSSPGTGNGGYTF
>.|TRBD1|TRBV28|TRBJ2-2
TGTGCCAGCAGTTTACCGGGACAGGGGATGGGCGGGGAGCTGTTTTTT
CASSLPGQGMGGELFF
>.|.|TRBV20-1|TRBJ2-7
TGCAGTGCTAGTCGGGATACCTACGAGCAGTACTTC
CSASRDTYEQYF
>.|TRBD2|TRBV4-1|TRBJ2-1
TGCGCCAGCAGCCAATTCGGAGGACTAGCGGGAGGCTACAATGAGCAGTTCTTC
CASSQFGGLAGGYNEQFF
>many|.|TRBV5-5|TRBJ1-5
TGTGCCAGCAGCTTGGACTGGCAGGGAACATATAGCAATCAGCCCCAGCATTTT
CASSLDWQGTYSNQPQHF
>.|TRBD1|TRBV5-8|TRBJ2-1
TGTGCCAGCAGCCAGGGACAGGGTTCCTACAATGAGCAGTTCTTC
CASSQGQGSYNEQFF
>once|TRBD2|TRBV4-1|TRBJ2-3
TGCGCCAGCAGCCAAGACCGGGAGGGCCGATTGCCGCAGTATTTT
CASSQDREGRLPQYF
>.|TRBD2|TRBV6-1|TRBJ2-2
TGTGCCAGCAGTGACACTAGCGGGAGAGGGCGGAACACCGGGGAGCTGTTTTTT
CASSDTSGRGRNTGELFF
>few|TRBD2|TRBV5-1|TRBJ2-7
TGCGCCAGCACCGGGACTAGCGGATCTTTGGAGCAGTACTTC
CASTGTSGSLEQYF
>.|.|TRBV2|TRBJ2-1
TGTGCCAGCAGTGCCGACAGTGGTAGGTACAATGAGCAGTTCTTC
CASSADSGRYNEQFF
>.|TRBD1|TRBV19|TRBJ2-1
TGTGCCAGCCAACATTCCGGGACAGAACTTCGCGAGCAGTTCTTC
CASQHSGTELREQFF
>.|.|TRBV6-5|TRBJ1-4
TGTGCCAGCAGCATTAAGTGGGGACTGGAAAAACTGTTTTTT
CASSIKWGLEKLFF
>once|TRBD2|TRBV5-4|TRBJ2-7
TGTGCCAGCAGTCTAGCGGGAGGGCCGGGCGAGCAGTACTTC
CASSLAGGPGEQYF
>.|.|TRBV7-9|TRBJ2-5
TGTGCCAGCAGTGGGAAGGAGGGGGAGACCCAGTACTTC
CASSGKEGETQYF
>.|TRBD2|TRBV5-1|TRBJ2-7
TGCGCCAGCAGCTTGGGGGCCGTCCGGACTAGCTCCTACGAGCAGTACTTC
CASSLGAVRTSSYEQYF
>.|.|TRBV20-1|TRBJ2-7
TGCAGTGCCGCACCGGTGGGAGAGGAGTACTTC
CSAAPVGEEYF
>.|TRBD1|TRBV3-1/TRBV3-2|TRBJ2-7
TGTGCCAGCAGCGGCCGGGACAGGGCTTCCTACGAGCAGTACTTC
CASSGRDRASYEQYF
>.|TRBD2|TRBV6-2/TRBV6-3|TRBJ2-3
TGTGCCAGCAGTTGGGGTAGCGGGATGACAGATACGCAGTATTTT
CASSWGSGMTDTQYF
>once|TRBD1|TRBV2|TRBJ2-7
TGTGCCAGCATCCACATGGGGGACAGGGTCTCCGAGCAGTACTTC
CASIHMGDRVSEQYF
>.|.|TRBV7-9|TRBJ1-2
TGTGCCAGCAGCTTAGCCAACAGGGACGGCTACACCTTC
CASSLANRDGYTF
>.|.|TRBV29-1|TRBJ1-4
TGCAGCGCCAGATCGACAGGCCGTAATGAAAAACTGTTTTTT
CSARSTGRNEKLFF
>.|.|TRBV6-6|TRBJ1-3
TGTGCCAGCAGTTATGAGAAGGGGTACTCTGGAAACACCATATATTTT
CASSYEKGYSGNTIYF
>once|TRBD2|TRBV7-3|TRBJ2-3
TGTGCCAGCAGCGCAGCGGGGCCCCCCCTGGATACGCAGTATTTT
CASSAAGPPLDTQYF
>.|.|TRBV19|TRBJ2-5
TGTGCCAGTAGTAATCTAGCTCAAGAGACCCAGTACTTC
CASSNLAQETQYF
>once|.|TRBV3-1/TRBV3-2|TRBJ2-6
TGTGCCAGCAGCCTCCCCCAGGGCTATTCTGGGGCCAACGTCCTGACTTTC
CASSLPQGYSGANVLTF
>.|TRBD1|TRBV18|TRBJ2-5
TGTGCCAGCTCACCACCGTCAGGGGGCCAAGAGACCCAGTACTTC
CASSPPSGGQETQYF
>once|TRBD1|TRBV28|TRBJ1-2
TGTGCCAGCAGTTTAGGGGACAGGGCCAACTATGGCTACACCTTC
CASSLGDRANYGYTF
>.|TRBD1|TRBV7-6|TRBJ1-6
TGTGCCAGCAGCCTCCGGGACAGAAATTCACCCCTCCACTTT
CASSLRDRNSPLHF
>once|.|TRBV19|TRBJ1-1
TGTGCCAGTAGTCTGGGACAATATTATGAAGCTTTCTTT
CASSLGQYYEAFF
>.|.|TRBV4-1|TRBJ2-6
TGCGCCAGCAGCCAAGAGGGAAACGGGGCTGGGGCCAACGTCCTGACTTTC
CASSQEGNGAGANVLTF
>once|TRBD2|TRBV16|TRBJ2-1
TGTGCCAGCAGCCAGCTAGCGGGGGACAATGAGCAGTTCTTC
CASSQLAGDNEQFF
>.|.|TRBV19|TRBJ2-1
TGTGCCAGTAGGGACTACAGCTCCTACAATGAGCAGTTCTTC
CASRDYSSYNEQFF
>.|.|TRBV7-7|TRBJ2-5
TGTGCCAGCAGCTTAAGGAGGGGGCGCGGAGAGACCCAGTACTTC
CASSLRRGRGETQYF
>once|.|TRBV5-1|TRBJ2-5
TGCGCCAGCAGTCGGGGTGGAGAGGAGACCCAGTACTTC
CASSRGGEETQYF
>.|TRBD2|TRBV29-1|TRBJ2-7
TGCAGCGTTCAATCGTTGGGAGGGTTGGGGGGCGAGCAGTACTTC
CSVQSLGGLGGEQYF
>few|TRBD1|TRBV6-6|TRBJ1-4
TGTGCCAGCAGTCCACACGCAACAGGGGGAGGGGAAAAACTGTTTTTT
CASSPHATGGGEKLFF
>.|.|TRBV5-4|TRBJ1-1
TGTGCCAGCAGCTTTTGGGGGGGGAACACTGAAGCTTTCTTT
CASSFWGGNTEAFF
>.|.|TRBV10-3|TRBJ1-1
TGTGCCATCAGTGAGTTCGGTAGCGGCACTGAAGCTTTCTTT
CAISEFGSGTEAFF